This note documents a single TCR beta chain sequence. Antigen: not known. A read error may explain this, as a much larger clone is one base away. Between the trimmed V and J ends, which lost 1 base and 7 bases, there was a span of 16 bases. CDR1 is DFQATT, CDR2 SNEGSKA, per germline (reference sequence). The CDR3 consists of 15 residues. Via MiXCR, TCRdb re-called the 5' RACE reads, giving one row per CDR3 protein. The sample yields more than 650,000 distinct CDR3 sequences, approximately 6% seen once. These data come from a study of identical twins. Study-wide results and caveats: For out-of-frame alpha sequences shared by twins, low generation probability was in excess. For cord blood, abundant beta clonotypes had fewer insertions, unlike memory repertoires, which showed none. Beta out-of-frame sequences showed weaker excess twin sharing.

Sequencing used naive T cells sorted from blood. This TCR was recovered from a man younger than 30 in good health. The chain carries TRBV20-1 and TRBJ1-4, with D tentatively TRBD1 (5 bases). The CDR3 here is CSARGIQGRSEKLFF. CDR3 nucleotide sequence: TGCAGTGCTAGAGGAATTCAGGGTCGTAGTGAAAAACTGTTTTTT.